A selection of T cell receptor beta chains follows, all from one sample in a study of T cell responses to AZD1222 COVID-19 vaccine. Repertoires were generated with immunoSEQ multiplex PCR, while TCRdb's copy carries only in-frame clones and drops some. The sample shows tens of thousands of clones, 80% to 90% of them seen only once. Sequences were derived from peripheral blood, sampled on day 0 of AZD1222 vaccination. These receptors all come from an adult in good health. Each CDR3 is given with its conserved first and last residue. A D gene is named only where the DNA matches it firmly. Clone size is shown for a subset of rows, as once, few, many or a class of expanded clone.

j_gene | d_gene | v_gene | abundance | CDR3aa | CDR3nt
TRBJ2-7 | - | TRBV7-2 | - | CASSPSSYEQYF | TGTGCCAGCAGCCCGAGCTCCTACGAGCAGTACTTC
TRBJ2-7 | - | TRBV11-3 | few | CASKQAEKRYEQYF | TGTGCCAGCAAGCAGGCGGAAAAAAGATACGAGCAGTACTTC
TRBJ2-2 | TRBD2 | TRBV13 | - | CASSFGGLPGLEVTGELFF | TGTGCCAGCAGCTTTGGGGGCCTACCGGGACTAGAAGTCACCGGGGAGCTGTTTTTT
TRBJ1-2 | - | TRBV19 | - | CASSRDSTNYGYTF | TGTGCCAGTAGTAGAGACAGTACTAACTATGGCTACACCTTC
TRBJ1-1 | - | TRBV18 | - | CASSLSRAVDTEAFF | TGTGCCAGCTCACTCTCTCGGGCGGTCGACACTGAAGCTTTCTTT
TRBJ2-4 | TRBD1 | TRBV6-6 | few | CASSYDRGRSIQYF | TGTGCCAGCAGTTACGACAGGGGGCGAAGCATTCAGTACTTC
TRBJ1-1 | - | TRBV5-1 | - | CASRDVAGIMNTEAFF | TGCGCCAGCAGGGACGTCGCAGGGATTATGAACACTGAAGCTTTCTTT
TRBJ1-2 | - | TRBV6-5 | - | CASSYRDTNYGYTF | TGTGCCAGCAGTTACCGGGACACAAACTATGGCTACACCTTC
TRBJ2-1 | - | TRBV6-5 | - | CARVGGPNSYNEQFF | TGTGCCAGGGTTGGGGGTCCAAACTCCTACAATGAGCAGTTCTTC
TRBJ1-3 | TRBD1 | TRBV12-5 | once | CASGPDRGPSGNTIYF | TGTGCTAGTGGTCCGGACAGGGGACCCTCTGGAAACACCATATATTTT
TRBJ2-1 | - | TRBV11-2 | - | CASSLDGGEQFF | TGTGCCAGCAGCTTAGATGGAGGGGAGCAGTTCTTC
TRBJ1-1 | - | TRBV5-1 | - | CASSLGQGGTEAFF | TGCGCCAGCAGCTTGGGGCAGGGAGGGACTGAAGCTTTCTTT
TRBJ2-1 | - | TRBV6-2/TRBV6-3 | - | CASSFARGPTNEQFF | TGTGCCAGCAGTTTTGCAAGGGGCCCAACGAATGAGCAGTTCTTC
TRBJ1-1 | - | TRBV5-1 | few | CASSLNLEGGAFF | TGCGCCAGCAGCTTGAACCTGGAAGGGGGAGCTTTCTTT
TRBJ2-1 | - | TRBV6-6 | - | CASTGNPAYNEQFF | TGTGCCAGCACCGGGAACCCGGCCTACAATGAGCAGTTCTTC
TRBJ1-1 | - | TRBV5-4 | - | CASSLTSFPEAFF | TGTGCCAGCAGCTTGACCTCGTTCCCTGAAGCTTTCTTT
TRBJ1-1 | - | TRBV7-9 | - | CASSALGGPDTEAFF | TGTGCCAGCAGCGCCCTAGGGGGTCCGGACACTGAAGCTTTCTTT
TRBJ2-3 | - | TRBV4-3 | - | CASSRYRTSTDTQYF | TGCGCCAGCAGCCGATATAGGACTAGCACAGATACGCAGTATTTT
TRBJ1-1 | - | TRBV11-2 | - | CASSLVYSLNTEAFF | TGTGCCAGCAGCTTAGTTTACAGCCTGAACACTGAAGCTTTCTTT
TRBJ2-1 | - | TRBV7-9 | - | CASSLVGYNEQFF | TGTGCCAGCAGCTTAGTGGGGTACAATGAGCAGTTCTTC
TRBJ1-6 | - | TRBV5-1 | once | CASSLDGQGKSPLHF | TGCGCCAGCAGCTTGGACGGGCAGGGGAAGTCACCCCTCCACTTT
TRBJ2-3 | TRBD2 | TRBV20-1 | - | CSASGPSGRSDTQYF | TGCAGTGCTAGTGGGCCTAGCGGGAGATCAGATACGCAGTATTTT
TRBJ1-1 | - | TRBV24-1 | - | CATRDSMNTEAFF | TGTGCCACCAGAGACAGCATGAACACTGAAGCTTTCTTT
TRBJ1-2 | - | TRBV6-5 | once | CASSYSEGSAYGYTF | TGTGCCAGCAGTTACTCGGAGGGATCTGCCTATGGCTACACCTTC
TRBJ1-5 | - | TRBV19 | - | CASSPPGRGLGQPQHF | TGTGCCAGTAGTCCTCCGGGACGGGGATTGGGCCAGCCCCAGCATTTT
TRBJ1-2 | TRBD1 | TRBV5-1 | - | CASSRDSYGYTF | TGCGCCAGCAGCCGGGACAGTTATGGCTACACCTTC
TRBJ2-1 | TRBD2 | TRBV7-6 | - | CASSFRTSGGEQFF | TGTGCCAGCAGCTTTCGGACTAGCGGGGGGGAGCAGTTCTTC
TRBJ2-3 | - | TRBV7-3 | - | CASSLIGPGDTQYF | TGTGCCAGCAGCTTAATCGGGCCTGGGGATACGCAGTATTTT
TRBJ2-1 | - | TRBV3-1/TRBV3-2 | - | CASSLPQGEQFF | TGTGCCAGCAGCCTGCCTCAGGGTGAGCAGTTCTTC
TRBJ1-1 | - | TRBV12-2 | - | CASLSLRRGNTEAFF | TGTGCAAGTCTCTCCTTGAGGAGGGGGAACACTGAAGCTTTCTTT
TRBJ2-7 | - | TRBV6-2/TRBV6-3 | - | CASSPDSHLSYEQYF | TGTGCCAGCAGTCCCGACAGCCACCTTTCCTACGAGCAGTACTTC
TRBJ1-1 | - | TRBV5-5 | - | CASSWGDMGDTEAFF | TGTGCCAGCAGCTGGGGGGACATGGGAGACACTGAAGCTTTCTTT
TRBJ2-1 | TRBD2 | TRBV5-8 | - | CASSFLVFGGAGEQFF | TGTGCCAGCAGTTTCCTGGTATTCGGGGGGGCGGGTGAGCAGTTCTTC
TRBJ1-5 | TRBD1 | TRBV4-2 | - | CASSQMGQGNQPQHF | TGTGCCAGCAGCCAGATGGGACAGGGGAATCAGCCCCAGCATTTT
TRBJ2-5 | - | TRBV7-9 | - | CASSDQETQYF | TGTGCCAGCAGCGACCAAGAGACCCAGTACTTC
TRBJ1-1 | - | TRBV5-1 | - | CASSLGGRWTEAFF | TGCGCCAGCAGCTTGGGAGGGCGTTGGACTGAAGCTTTCTTT
TRBJ1-2 | TRBD1 | TRBV7-8 | few | CASSQHSGTGGDYGYTF | TGTGCCAGCAGCCAACACTCCGGGACAGGGGGCGACTATGGCTACACCTTC
TRBJ2-1 | TRBD1 | TRBV29-1 | - | CSGGQGSYNEQFF | TGCAGCGGAGGACAGGGCTCCTACAATGAGCAGTTCTTC
TRBJ2-1 | - | TRBV2 | - | CATLFESGNYEQFF | TGTGCCACCCTTTTTGAGTCGGGAAACTATGAGCAGTTCTTC